The present T cell receptor beta chain was sequenced within a study of blood T cell repertoires in COVID-19. J gave up 2 bases and V 4 bases, and 3 bases lay outside the gene matches. This CDR3 is built from 14 residues. Germline V lookup: CDR1 SGHTA, CDR2 FQGNSA. Cohort 3 recovered donors had two negative PCRs, clearance, or symptom resolution. The data were produced by immunoSEQ multiplex PCR, yet TCRdb's version contains in-frame clones alone and is incomplete. Among about 330,000 clones listed, 80% to 95% were seen once. The material sequenced was PBMCs or T cells enriched from blood (not recorded which). This chain joins TRBV7-2 and TRBJ2-5, with 8 bases matching TRBD1. The source of this sequence is a woman aged 30 to 39 who had recovered from COVID-19. The CDR3 protein is CASSYRDRQETQYF. The CDR3 bases are TGTGCCAGCAGCTACCGGGACAGGCAAGAGACCCAGTACTTC.